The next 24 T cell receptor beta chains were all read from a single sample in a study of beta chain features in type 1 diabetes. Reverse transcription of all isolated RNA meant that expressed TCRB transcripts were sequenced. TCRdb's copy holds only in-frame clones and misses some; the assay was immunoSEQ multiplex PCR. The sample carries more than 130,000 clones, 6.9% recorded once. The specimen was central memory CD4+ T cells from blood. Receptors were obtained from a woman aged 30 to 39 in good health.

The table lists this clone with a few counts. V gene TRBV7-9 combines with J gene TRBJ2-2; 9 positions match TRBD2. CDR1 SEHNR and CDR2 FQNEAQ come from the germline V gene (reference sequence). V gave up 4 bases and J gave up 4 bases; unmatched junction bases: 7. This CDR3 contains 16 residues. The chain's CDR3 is CASSSRTSAVTGELFF. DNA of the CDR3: TGTGCCAGCAGCTCTCGGACTAGCGCCGTCACCGGGGAGCTGTTTTTT. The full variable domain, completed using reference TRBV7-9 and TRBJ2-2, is DTGVSQNPRHKITKRGQNVTFRCDPISEHNRLYWYRQTLGQGPEFLTYFQNEAQLEKSRLLSDRFSAERPKGSFSTLEIQRTEQGDSAMYLCASSSRTSAVTGELFFGEGSRLTVL.

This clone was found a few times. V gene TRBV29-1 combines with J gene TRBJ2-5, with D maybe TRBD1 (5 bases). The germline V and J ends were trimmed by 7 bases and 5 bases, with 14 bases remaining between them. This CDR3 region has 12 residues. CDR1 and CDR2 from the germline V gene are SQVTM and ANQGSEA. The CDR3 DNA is TGCAGCGCTGGAAGGGGTAGGGAGACCCAGTACTTC. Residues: CSAGRGRETQYF.

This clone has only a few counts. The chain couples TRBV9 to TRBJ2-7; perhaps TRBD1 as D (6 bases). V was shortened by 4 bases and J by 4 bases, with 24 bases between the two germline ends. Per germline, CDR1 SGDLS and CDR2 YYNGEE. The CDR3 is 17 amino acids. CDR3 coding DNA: TGTGCCAGCAGCCCAAGAAGGGACACGCCAACCTTATACGAGCAGTACTTC. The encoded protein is CASSPRRDTPTLYEQYF.

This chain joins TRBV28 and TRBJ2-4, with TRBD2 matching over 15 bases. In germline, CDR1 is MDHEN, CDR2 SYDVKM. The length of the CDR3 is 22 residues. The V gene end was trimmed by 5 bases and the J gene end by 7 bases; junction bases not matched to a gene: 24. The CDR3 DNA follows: TGTGCCAGCAGTCCCACCCATCCGGGACTAGCGGGAGGACTGAAAAATCGGAACATTCAGTACTTC. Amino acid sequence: CASSPTHPGLAGGLKNRNIQYF.

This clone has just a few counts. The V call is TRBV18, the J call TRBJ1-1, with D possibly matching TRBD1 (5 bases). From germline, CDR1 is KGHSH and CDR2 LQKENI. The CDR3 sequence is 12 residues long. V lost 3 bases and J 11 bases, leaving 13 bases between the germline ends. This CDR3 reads CASSPAERGAFF. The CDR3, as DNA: TGTGCCAGCTCACCGGCGGAACGGGGGGCTTTCTTT. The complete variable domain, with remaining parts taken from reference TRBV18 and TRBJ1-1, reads NAGVMQNPRHLVRRRGQEARLRCSPMKGHSHVYWYRQLPEEGLKFMVYLQKENIIDESGMPKERFSAEFPKEGPSILRIQQVVRGDSAAYFCASSPAERGAFFGQGTRLTVV.

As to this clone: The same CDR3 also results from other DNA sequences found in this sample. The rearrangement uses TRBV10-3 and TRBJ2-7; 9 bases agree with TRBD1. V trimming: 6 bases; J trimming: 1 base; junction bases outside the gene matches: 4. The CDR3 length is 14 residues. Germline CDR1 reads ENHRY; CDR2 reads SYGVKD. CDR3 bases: TGTGCCATCAGGCCGGGACAGGGTTCCTACGAGCAGTACTTC. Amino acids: CAIRPGQGSYEQYF.

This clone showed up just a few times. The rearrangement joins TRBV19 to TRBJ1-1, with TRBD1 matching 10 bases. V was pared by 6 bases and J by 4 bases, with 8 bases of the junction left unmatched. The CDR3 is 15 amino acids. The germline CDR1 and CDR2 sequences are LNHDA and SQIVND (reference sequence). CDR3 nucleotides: TGTGCCAGTAGCACCCGACAGGGGGCCGGCACTGAAGCTTTCTTT. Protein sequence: CASSTRQGAGTEAFF.

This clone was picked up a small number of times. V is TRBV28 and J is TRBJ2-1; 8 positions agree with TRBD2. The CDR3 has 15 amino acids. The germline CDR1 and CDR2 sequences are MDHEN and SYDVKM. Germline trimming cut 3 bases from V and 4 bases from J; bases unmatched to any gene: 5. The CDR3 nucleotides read TGTGCCAGCAGTTTTGACGGGAGGGCTTACAATGAGCAGTTCTTC. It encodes CASSFDGRAYNEQFF.

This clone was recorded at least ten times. The CDR3 region has the DNA TGTGCCAGCAGCCACCCTAGCGGGAGAGGGGAGACCCAGTACTTC. As protein: CASSHPSGRGETQYF. This sequence joins TRBV13 and TRBJ2-5; TRBD2 matches at 10 bases. The CDR3 sequence is 15 residues long. Trimming at V came to 5 bases and at J to 5 bases, leaving 8 bases not matched to a gene. Germline V gene sequence: CDR1 PRHDT, CDR2 FYEKMQ (reference sequence). The complete variable domain, with remaining parts taken from reference TRBV13 and TRBJ2-5, reads AAGVIQSPRHLIKEKRETATLKCYPIPRHDTVYWYQQGPGQDPQFLISFYEKMQSDKGSIPDRFSAQQFSDYHSELNMSSLELGDSALYFCASSHPSGRGETQYFGPGTRLLVL.

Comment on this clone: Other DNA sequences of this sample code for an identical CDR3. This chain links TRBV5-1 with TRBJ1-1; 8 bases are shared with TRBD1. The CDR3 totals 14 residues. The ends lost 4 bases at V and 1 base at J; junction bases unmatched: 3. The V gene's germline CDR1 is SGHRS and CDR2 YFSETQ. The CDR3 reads CASSVQGANTEAFF. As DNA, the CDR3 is TGCGCCAGCAGCGTTCAGGGGGCGAACACTGAAGCTTTCTTT.

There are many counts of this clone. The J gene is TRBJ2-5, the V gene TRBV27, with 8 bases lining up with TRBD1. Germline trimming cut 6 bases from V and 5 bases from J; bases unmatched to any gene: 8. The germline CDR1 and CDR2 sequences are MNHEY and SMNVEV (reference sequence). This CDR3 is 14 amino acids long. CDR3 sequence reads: CASRSLDRAETQYF. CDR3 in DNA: TGTGCCAGCAGATCCCTGGACAGGGCGGAGACCCAGTACTTC.

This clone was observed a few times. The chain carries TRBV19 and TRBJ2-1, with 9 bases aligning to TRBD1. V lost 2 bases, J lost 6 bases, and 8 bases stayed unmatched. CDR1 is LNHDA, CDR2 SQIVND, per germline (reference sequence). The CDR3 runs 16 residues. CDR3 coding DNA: TGTGCCAGTAGTATATCGACAGGGGGGTATCGCAATGAGCAGTTCTTC. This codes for CASSISTGGYRNEQFF.

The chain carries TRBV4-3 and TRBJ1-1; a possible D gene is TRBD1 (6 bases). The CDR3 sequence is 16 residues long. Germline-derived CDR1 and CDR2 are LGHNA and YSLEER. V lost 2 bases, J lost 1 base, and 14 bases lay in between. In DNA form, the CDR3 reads TGCGCCAGCAGCCAATTACAGGGTGGGTCGAACACTGAAGCTTTCTTT. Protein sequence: CASSQLQGGSNTEAFF.

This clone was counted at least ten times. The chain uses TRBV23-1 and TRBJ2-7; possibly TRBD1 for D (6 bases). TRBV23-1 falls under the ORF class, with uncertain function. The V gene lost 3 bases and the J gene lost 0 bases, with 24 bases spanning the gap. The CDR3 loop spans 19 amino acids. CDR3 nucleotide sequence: TGCGCCAGCAGTCACTCCCCCTGGACAGCCGGGCAGAGCTCCTACGAGCAGTACTTC. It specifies CASSHSPWTAGQSSYEQYF.

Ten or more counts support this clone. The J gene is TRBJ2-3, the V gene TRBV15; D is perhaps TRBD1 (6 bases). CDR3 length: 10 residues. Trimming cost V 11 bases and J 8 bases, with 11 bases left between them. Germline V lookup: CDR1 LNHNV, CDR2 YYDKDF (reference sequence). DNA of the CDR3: TGTGCCCACCAACAGGGTACGCAGTATTTT. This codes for CAHQQGTQYF.

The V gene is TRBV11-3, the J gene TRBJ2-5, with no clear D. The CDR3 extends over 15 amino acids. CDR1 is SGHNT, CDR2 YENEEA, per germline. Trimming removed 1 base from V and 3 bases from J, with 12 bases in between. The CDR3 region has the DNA TGTGCCAGCAGCTTAGGCGCCGGTCAGGAAGAGACCCAGTACTTC. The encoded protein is CASSLGAGQEETQYF.

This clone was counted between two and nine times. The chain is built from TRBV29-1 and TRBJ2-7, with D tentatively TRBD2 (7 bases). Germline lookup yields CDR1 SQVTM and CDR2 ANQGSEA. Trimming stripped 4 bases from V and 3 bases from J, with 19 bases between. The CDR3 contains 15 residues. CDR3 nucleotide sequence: TGCAGCGTTGTGCTACTGGGGGGGCAAAACTACGAGCAGTACTTC. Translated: CSVVLLGGQNYEQYF.

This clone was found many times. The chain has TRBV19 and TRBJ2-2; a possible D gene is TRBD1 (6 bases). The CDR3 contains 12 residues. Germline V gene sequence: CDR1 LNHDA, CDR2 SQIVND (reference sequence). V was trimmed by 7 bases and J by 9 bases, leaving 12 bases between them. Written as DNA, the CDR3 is TGTGCCAGTACCAGGGGTTTCCGGGAGCTGTTTTTT. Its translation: CASTRGFRELFF.

CDR3 DNA: TGTGCCAGCAGCTTGACTAGCGGGATCCCCGGGGAGCTGTTTTTT. Protein sequence: CASSLTSGIPGELFF. The rearrangement links TRBV5-4 to TRBJ2-2; TRBD2 matches 10 bases. CDR1 SGHNT and CDR2 YYREEE come from the germline V gene (reference sequence). J lost 6 bases, V lost 1 base, and 3 bases had no gene match. This CDR3 has 15 residues.

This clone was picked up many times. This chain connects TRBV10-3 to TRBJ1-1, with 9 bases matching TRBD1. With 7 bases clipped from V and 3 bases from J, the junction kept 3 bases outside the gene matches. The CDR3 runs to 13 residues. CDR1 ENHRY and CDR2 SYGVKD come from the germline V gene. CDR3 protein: CAITRTGDTEAFF. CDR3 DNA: TGTGCCATCACCAGGACAGGGGACACTGAAGCTTTCTTT.

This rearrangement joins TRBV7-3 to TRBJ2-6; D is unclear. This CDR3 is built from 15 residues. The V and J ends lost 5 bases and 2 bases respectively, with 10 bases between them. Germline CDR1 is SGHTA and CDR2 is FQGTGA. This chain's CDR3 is CASSPMNAGANVLTF. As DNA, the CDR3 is TGTGCCAGCAGCCCTATGAACGCTGGGGCCAACGTCCTGACTTTC.

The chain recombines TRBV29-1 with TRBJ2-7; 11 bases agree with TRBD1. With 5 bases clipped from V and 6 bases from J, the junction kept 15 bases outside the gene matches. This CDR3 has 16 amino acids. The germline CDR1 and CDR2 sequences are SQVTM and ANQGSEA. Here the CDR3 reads CSVRRDTGTGGSEQYF. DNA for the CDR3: TGCAGCGTTAGGAGGGATACCGGGACAGGGGGGAGCGAGCAGTACTTC.

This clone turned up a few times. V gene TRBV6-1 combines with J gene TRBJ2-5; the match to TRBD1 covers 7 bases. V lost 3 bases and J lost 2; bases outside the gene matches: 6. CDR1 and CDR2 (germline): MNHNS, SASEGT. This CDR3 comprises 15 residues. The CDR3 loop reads CASSEIQGFQETQYF. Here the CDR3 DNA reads TGTGCCAGCAGTGAGATACAGGGGTTTCAAGAGACCCAGTACTTC.

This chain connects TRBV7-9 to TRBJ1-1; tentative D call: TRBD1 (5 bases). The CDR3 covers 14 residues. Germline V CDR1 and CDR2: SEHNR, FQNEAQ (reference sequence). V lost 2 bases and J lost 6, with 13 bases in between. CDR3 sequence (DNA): TGTGCCAGCAGCTTACAGGGTACTGGGGCTGAAGCTTTCTTT. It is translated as CASSLQGTGAEAFF.